These 8 T cell receptor beta chains came from one sample sequenced in a study of T cells expressing NK-cell markers. TCRdb reprocessed the 5' RACE reads and reports one entry per CDR3 protein, with no DNA. This table holds some 190,000 distinct CDR3 sequences. The sequencing input was blood T cells: a sorted CD56 or NKG2C T cell subset, CD4+ or CD8+ T cells, or bulk PBMC T cells (not recorded which). The source of these receptors is a man aged 18 to 69 in good health.

The rearrangement links TRBV4-1 to TRBJ2-5; without DNA, the TCRdb call of TRBD1 cannot be checked. This CDR3 is built from 16 residues. Germline CDR1 reads MGHRA; CDR2 reads YSYEKL. The chain's CDR3 is CASSQGHHITEETQYF.

The rearrangement joins TRBV7-9 to TRBJ2-3. The V gene's germline CDR1 is SEHNR and CDR2 FQNEAQ (reference sequence). CDR3 size: 14 residues. The CDR3 loop reads CASSRHDGTDTQYF.

This chain connects TRBV4-2 to TRBJ2-2; TCRdb outputs TRBD1, but without DNA this stays unchecked. The length of the CDR3 is 13 residues. Germline V CDR1 and CDR2: LGHNA, YNFKEQ. The chain's CDR3 is CASRNRGTGELFF.

The chain recombines TRBV13 with TRBJ2-5. From germline, CDR1 is PRHDT and CDR2 FYEKMQ (reference sequence). The CDR3 loop spans 13 amino acids. CDR3 sequence: CASSFFQRETQYF.

The chain couples TRBV7-9 to TRBJ2-6; the D gene TCRdb calls, TRBD1, cannot be checked with no DNA. CDR3 size: 15 residues. Germline assignment: CDR1 SEHNR and CDR2 FQNEAQ (reference sequence). The chain's CDR3 is CASSGQPSGANVLTF. Based on the CDR3 plus reference TRBV7-9 and TRBJ2-6, the full variable domain is DTGVSQNPRHKITKRGQNVTFRCDPISEHNRLYWYRQTLGQGPEFLTYFQNEAQLEKSRLLSDRFSAERPKGSFSTLEIQRTEQGDSAMYLCASSGQPSGANVLTFGAGSRLTVL.

V gene TRBV20-1 combines with J gene TRBJ2-5; there is no DNA to check the TCRdb D call of TRBD1. The CDR3 has 15 amino acids. Germline V gene data show CDR1 as DFQATT and CDR2 as SNEGSKA (reference sequence). The chain's CDR3 is CSARDIQGTRETQYF.

This chain links TRBV29-1 with TRBJ2-3; TCRdb selects TRBD2, and the lack of DNA leaves this call unchecked. CDR3 size: 14 residues. Germline lookup yields CDR1 SQVTM and CDR2 ANQGSEA. CDR3 sequence reads: CSVAGRVRMDTQYF.

The V call is TRBV7-9, the J call TRBJ2-7; TCRdb's D gene call, TRBD1, goes unchecked for lack of DNA. This CDR3 is built from 16 residues. Germline V gene lookup returns CDR1 SEHNR and CDR2 FQNEAQ (reference sequence). CDR3 sequence: CASSLVSGRGGYEQYF.